The TCR beta chain under discussion was sequenced for a study of OX40 agonist ivuxolimab in advanced cancers. The V segment lost 7 bases and the J segment 2 bases; nucleotides outside the gene matches: 14. This CDR3 has 17 amino acids. CDR1 and CDR2 (germline): MDHEN, SYDVKM. Method: immunoSEQ multiplex PCR; TCRdb's copy keeps in-frame clones and lacks some. The sample has some 15,000 clones; 75% to 85% are singletons. The investigators sampled blood at baseline, at cycle 4 day 1, and at cycle 7 day 1. This clone was seen just once. The source material was CD4+ or CD8+ T cells sorted from blood, sampled in a trial of the OX40 agonist ivuxolimab. The chain recombines TRBV28 with TRBJ2-7, with 10 bases fitting TRBD2. This TCR derives from an adult with an advanced solid tumor such as melanoma, head and neck, liver or kidney cancer. For the CDR3, the DNA is TGTGCCAGCACATTAAAAAAGAAGCGGGAGGGTACCTACGAGCAGTACTTC. This gives the protein CASTLKKKREGTYEQYF.